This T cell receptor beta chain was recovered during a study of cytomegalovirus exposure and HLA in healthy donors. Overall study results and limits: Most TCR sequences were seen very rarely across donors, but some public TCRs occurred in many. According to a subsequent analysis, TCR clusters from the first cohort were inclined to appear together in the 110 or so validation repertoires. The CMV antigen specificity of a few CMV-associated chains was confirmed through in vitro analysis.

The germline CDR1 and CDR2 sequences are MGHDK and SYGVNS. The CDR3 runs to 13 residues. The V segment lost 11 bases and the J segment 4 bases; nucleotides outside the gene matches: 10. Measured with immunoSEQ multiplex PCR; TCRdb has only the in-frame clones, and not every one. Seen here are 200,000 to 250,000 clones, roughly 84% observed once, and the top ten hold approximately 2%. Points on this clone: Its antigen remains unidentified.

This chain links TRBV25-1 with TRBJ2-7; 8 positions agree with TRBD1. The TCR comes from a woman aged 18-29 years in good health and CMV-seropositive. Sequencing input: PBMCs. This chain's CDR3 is CASARQGNYEQYF. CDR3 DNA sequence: TGTGCCTCCGCCCGACAGGGGAATTACGAGCAGTACTTC.